This T cell receptor beta chain was recorded in a study of sequential checkpoint blockade in melanoma. Some clones are missing from TCRdb's copy, which holds only in-frame ones; the method was immunoSEQ multiplex PCR. The repertoire holds some 680 clones, roughly 28% seen once, with 25% to 35% in the top ten. Sample treatment: randomized to nivolumab then ipilimumab (arm A) or the reverse (arm B). None of the patients previously received DNA-damaging chemotherapy. Germline lookup yields CDR1 SGDLS and CDR2 YYNGEE. The CDR3 length is 18 residues. V lost 4 bases to trimming and J lost 1 base, with 21 bases between them. This clone was seen a handful of times.

Sequencing was performed on tumor tissue (inferred from file names), taken from a patient given nivolumab and ipilimumab in sequence. The chain recombines TRBV9 with TRBJ1-3, with D perhaps matching TRBD1 (6 bases). This clonotype was sampled from a human donor with melanoma. CDR3 nucleotides: TGTGCCAGCAGCCACCCCAGGGGCCGGCGGGTGTCTGGAAACACCATATATTTT. Translation: CASSHPRGRRVSGNTIYF.